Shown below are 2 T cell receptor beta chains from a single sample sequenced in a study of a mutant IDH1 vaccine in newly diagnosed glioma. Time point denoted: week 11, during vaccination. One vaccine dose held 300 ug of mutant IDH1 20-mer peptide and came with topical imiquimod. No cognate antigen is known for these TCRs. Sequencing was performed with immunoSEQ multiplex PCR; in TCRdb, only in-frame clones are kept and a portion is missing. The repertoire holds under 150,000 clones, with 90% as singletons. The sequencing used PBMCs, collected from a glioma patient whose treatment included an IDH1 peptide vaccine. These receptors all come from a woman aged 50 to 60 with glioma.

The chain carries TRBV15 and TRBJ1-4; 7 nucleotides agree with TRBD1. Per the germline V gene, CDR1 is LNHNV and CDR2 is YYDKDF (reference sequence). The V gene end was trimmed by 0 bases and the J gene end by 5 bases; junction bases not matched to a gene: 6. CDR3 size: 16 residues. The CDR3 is CATSRDLGGRNEKLFF. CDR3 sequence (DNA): TGTGCCACCAGCAGAGACCTAGGGGGCCGAAATGAAAAACTGTTTTTT.

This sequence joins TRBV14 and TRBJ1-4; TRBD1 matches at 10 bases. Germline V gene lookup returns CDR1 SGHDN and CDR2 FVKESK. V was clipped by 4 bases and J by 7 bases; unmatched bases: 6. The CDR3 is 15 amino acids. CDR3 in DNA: TGTGCCAGCAGCCGGGACAGGGGATTCGGTGAAAAACTGTTTTTT. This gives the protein CASSRDRGFGEKLFF.